This TCR beta chain was sequenced in a study of regulatory T cells in long-lasting Graves disease. Study observations and caveats: TCR diversity was lower in persistent Graves' patients than in newly diagnosed ones.

Arm-PCR of CDR3 regions and iRepertoire HTBI primers were used to build TCR beta libraries. TCRdb analysed the multiplex PCR reads with MiXCR anew, one entry per CDR3 protein. The sample yields 200,000 to 300,000 distinct CDR3 sequences, around 20% seen once. The time point: newly diagnosed GD, antithyroid drugs for less than 3 months. Construction of the TCR library relied on RNA isolated from PBMCs. American Thyroid Association guidelines defined how Graves' disease was diagnosed. All patients originated from an endocrinology department located in Xi'an, China. EDTA tubes collected roughly 10 milliliters of peripheral blood. This CDR3 is 15 amino acids long. Germline loops: CDR1 SGHNT, CDR2 YYREEE (reference sequence). In this sample, this clonotype turned up a few times. What it recognizes is unknown. A much larger clone lies a single base off, so this may be a read error.

The TCR comes from a female donor with Graves disease. This sequence joins TRBV5-4 and TRBJ2-3; D not certain. The end of the DNA fits TRBJ1-5 better, so the J call may be wrong. The sequenced sample was peripheral blood mononuclear cells (PBMCs), obtained at new diagnosis, from a patient treated with antithyroid drugs. The CDR3 protein is CASSLDRGYTDTQHF. In nucleotides, the CDR3 is TGTGCCAGCAGCTTGGATCGGGGATACACAGATACGCAGCATTTT.